This T cell receptor beta chain originates from a study of blood T cell repertoires in COVID-19. Study as a whole: Nucleic acid was either cDNA or gDNA, and it came from T cells, B-cell-depleted T cells, or PBMCs.

Measured with immunoSEQ multiplex PCR; TCRdb has only the in-frame clones, and not every one. The profile covers 90,000 to 130,000 clones, with about two thirds appearing a single time and less than 2% taken by the ten largest. This clone was observed a handful of times. Trimming removed 5 bases at V and 2 bases at J, with 11 bases between. The germline CDR1 and CDR2 sequences are SGHRS and YFSETQ. CDR3 length equals 13 residues. This sequence originates from a woman in her forties with acute or convalescent COVID-19. The chain carries TRBV5-1 and TRBJ2-7, with D tentatively TRBD1 (6 bases). The sequenced material came from peripheral blood. The CDR3 loop reads CASREQGTYEQYF. In nucleotides, the CDR3 is TGCGCCAGCAGAGAACAGGGAACCTACGAGCAGTACTTC.